This T cell receptor (beta chain) was found in a study of shared clonotypes between healthy human individuals. This clone was recorded a few times. Other DNA sequences of this sample code for an identical CDR3. Positively selected for CCR7, the CD45RO-negative cells used as naive CD8 cells excluded terminally differentiated effector memory CD45RA+ cells. None of the donors, who were healthy HIV-negative adults, had recently had acute infections or vaccinations. The CDR3 spans 14 residues. Germline V gives CDR1 SGDLS, CDR2 YYNGEE. Deletions cut 3 bases from V and 0 bases from J, with 7 bases between. Running of the assay took place at deep level. Clones were read by immunoSEQ multiplex PCR, and TCRdb kept only the in-frame ones, dropping some. In the table there are 550,000 to 750,000 clones, over 95% of which are singletons.

The sequenced material came from naive CD8+ T cells sorted from blood. The chain carries TRBV9 and TRBJ1-5; D unresolved. This receptor was taken from a woman in her 30s in good health. The DNA of the CDR3 is TGTGCCAGCAGCGCTACAGATAGCAATCAGCCCCAGCATTTT. Encoded protein: CASSATDSNQPQHF.